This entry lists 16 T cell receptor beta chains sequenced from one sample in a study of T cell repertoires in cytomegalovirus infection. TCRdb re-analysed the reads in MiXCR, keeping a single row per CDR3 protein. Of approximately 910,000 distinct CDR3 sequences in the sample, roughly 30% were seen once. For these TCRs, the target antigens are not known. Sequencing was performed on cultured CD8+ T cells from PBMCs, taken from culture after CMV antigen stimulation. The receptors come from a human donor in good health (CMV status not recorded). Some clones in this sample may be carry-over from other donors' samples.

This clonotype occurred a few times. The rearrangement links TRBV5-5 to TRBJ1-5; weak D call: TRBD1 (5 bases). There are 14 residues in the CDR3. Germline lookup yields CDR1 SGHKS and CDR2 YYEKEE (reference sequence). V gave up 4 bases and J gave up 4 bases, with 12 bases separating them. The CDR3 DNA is TGTGCCAGCAGCCCGGAGGCAGGGAATCAGCCCCAGCATTTT. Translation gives CASSPEAGNQPQHF.

CDR3 residues: CASSLATGTILNEQFF. As DNA, the CDR3 is TGTGCCAGCAGTTTGGCAACCGGGACTATCCTCAATGAGCAGTTCTTC. This chain uses TRBV12-3 or TRBV12-4 with TRBJ2-1; 7 nucleotides agree with TRBD2. The CDR3 runs 16 residues. V dropped 3 bases and J dropped 6; count of bases not matched to a gene: 11.

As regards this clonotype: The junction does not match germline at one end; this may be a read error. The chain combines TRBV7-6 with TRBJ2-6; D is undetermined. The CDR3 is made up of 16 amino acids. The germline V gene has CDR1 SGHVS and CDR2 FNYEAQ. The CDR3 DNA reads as TGTGTCAGCAGCAATGGATTTGGCAATGGGGCCAACGTCCTGACTTTC. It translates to CVSSNGFGNGANVLTF.

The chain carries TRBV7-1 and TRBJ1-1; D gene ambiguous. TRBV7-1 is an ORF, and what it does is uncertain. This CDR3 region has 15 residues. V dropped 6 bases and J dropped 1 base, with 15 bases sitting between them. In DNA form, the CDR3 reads TGTGCCAGCAGTGGCGGAGAGAATAAGAACACTGAAGCTTTCTTT. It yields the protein CASSGGENKNTEAFF.

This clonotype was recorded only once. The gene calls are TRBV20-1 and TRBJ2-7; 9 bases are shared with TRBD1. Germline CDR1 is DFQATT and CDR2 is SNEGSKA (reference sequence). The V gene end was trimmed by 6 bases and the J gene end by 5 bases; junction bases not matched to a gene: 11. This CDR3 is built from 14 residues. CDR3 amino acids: CSAIPGTGYDEQYF. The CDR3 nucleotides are TGCAGTGCAATCCCCGGGACAGGGTACGACGAGCAGTACTTC.

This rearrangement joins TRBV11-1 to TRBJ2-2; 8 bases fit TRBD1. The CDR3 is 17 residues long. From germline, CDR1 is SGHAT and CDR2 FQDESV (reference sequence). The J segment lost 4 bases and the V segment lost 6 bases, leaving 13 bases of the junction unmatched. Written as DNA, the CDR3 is TGTGCCAGCAGAAGTAAGGACAGGGATGAGGGCACCGGGGAGCTGTTTTTT. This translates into CASRSKDRDEGTGELFF.

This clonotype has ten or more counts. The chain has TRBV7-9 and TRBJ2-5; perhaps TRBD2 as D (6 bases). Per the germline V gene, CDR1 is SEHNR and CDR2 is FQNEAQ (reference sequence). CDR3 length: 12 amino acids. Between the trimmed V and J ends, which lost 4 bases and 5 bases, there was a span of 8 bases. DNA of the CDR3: TGTGCCAGCAGCTGGAGCGGGGAGACCCAGTACTTC. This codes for CASSWSGETQYF.

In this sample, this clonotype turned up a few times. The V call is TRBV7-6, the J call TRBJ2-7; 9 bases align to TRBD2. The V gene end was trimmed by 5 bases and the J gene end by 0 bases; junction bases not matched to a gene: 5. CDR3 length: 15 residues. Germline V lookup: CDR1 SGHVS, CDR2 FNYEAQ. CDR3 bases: TGTGCCAGCAGCCCCAGCGGGGGGATCTCCTACGAGCAGTACTTC. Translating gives CASSPSGGISYEQYF.

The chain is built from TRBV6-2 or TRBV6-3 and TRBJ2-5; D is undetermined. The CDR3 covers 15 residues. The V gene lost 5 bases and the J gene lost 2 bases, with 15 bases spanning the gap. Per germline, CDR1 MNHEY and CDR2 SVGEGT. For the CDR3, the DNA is TGTGCCAGCAGTCCCCGTCTGGGAAGACAAGAGACCCAGTACTTC. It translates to CASSPRLGRQETQYF.

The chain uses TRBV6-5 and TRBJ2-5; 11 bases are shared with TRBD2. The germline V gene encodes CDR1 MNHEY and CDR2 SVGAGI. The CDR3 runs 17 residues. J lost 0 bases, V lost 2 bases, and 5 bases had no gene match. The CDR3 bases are TGTGCCAGCAGTTACAGTCCTAGCGGGGGGTACCAAGAGACCCAGTACTTC. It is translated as CASSYSPSGGYQETQYF.

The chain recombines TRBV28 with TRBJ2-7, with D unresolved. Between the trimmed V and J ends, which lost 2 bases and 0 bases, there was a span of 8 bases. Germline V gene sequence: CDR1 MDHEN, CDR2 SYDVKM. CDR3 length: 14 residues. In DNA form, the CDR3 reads TGTGCCAGCAGTTTAACCCTGAGCTCCTACGAGCAGTACGTC. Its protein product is CASSLTLSSYEQYV.

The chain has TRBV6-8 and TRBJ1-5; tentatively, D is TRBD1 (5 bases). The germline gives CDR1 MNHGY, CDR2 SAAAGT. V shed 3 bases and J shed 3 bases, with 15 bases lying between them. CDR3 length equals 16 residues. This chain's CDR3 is CASSYRGPYNNQPQHF. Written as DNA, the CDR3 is TGTGCCAGCAGTTATAGGGGACCGTATAACAATCAGCCCCAGCATTTT.

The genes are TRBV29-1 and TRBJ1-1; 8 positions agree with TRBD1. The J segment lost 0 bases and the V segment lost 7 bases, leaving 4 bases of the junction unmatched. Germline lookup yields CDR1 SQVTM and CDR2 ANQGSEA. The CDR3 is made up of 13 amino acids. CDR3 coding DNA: TGCAGCGCCCGGACAGGGATGAACACTGAAGCTTTCTTT. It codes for CSARTGMNTEAFF.

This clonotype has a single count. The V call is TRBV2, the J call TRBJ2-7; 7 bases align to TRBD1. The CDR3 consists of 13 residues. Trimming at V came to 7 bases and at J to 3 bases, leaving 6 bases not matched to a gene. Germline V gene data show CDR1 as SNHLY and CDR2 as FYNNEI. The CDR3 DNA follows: TGTGCCAGCACCGGGACAGAGAACTACGAGCAGTACTTC. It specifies CASTGTENYEQYF.

CDR3 sequence (DNA): TGTGCCAGCAGTTTTCAGACAGGGCTGAACACTGAAGCTTTCTTT. It codes for CASSFQTGLNTEAFF. The chain joins TRBV27 to TRBJ1-1, with TRBD1 matching over 7 bases. Per germline, CDR1 MNHEY and CDR2 SMNVEV (reference sequence). J gave up 0 bases and V 3 bases, and 4 bases lay outside the gene matches. The CDR3 is made up of 15 amino acids.

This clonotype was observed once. The CDR3, as DNA: TGTGCCAGCAGCTTTTCCTCCCAGGGTAACTATGGCTACACCTTC. Translation: CASSFSSQGNYGYTF. The chain recombines TRBV7-9 with TRBJ1-2; the D gene is possibly TRBD1 (5 bases). The V and J ends lost 3 bases and 1 base respectively, with 12 bases between them. The CDR3 sequence is 15 residues long. Germline assignment: CDR1 SEHNR and CDR2 FQNEAQ (reference sequence).